This T cell receptor (beta chain) stems from a study of radiotherapy plus CTLA-4 blockade in lung cancer. Study-wide results and caveats: Peripheral blood showed expansion of tumor-derived TCR clones after radiotherapy and ipilimumab.

There are 15 residues in the CDR3. Germline-derived CDR1 and CDR2 are SGHDN and FVKESK. Trimming removed 6 bases from V and 1 base from J, with 16 bases in between. Generated by immunoSEQ multiplex PCR, the TCRdb table keeps only in-frame clones and is missing some. The table shows about 66,000 clones, with around four fifths occurring only once. Details on this clone: Its antigen is currently unknown.

This clonotype was sampled from a human donor with non-small cell lung cancer who had a partial response to radiotherapy plus ipilimumab. Sample: peripheral blood, taken from a patient treated with radiotherapy plus ipilimumab. The V gene is TRBV14, the J gene TRBJ2-7, with TRBD1 as a possible D gene (6 bases). The CDR3 reads CASSPDRVSSYEQYF. Written as DNA, the CDR3 is TGTGCCAGCAGTCCGGACAGAGTCTCATCCTACGAGCAGTACTTC. Filled out from reference TRBV14 and TRBJ2-7, the complete variable domain reads EAGVTQFPSHSVIEKGQTVTLRCDPISGHDNLYWYRRVMGKEIKFLLHFVKESKQDESGMPNNRFLAERTGGTYSTLKVQPAELEDSGVYFCASSPDRVSSYEQYFGPGTRLTVT.